Below are 10 T cell receptor beta chains sequenced from a single sample in a study of OX40 agonist ivuxolimab in advanced cancers. To prepare the library, the immunoSEQ multiplex PCR assay was applied. Drawn from immuneACCESS, this table holds only the in-frame rearrangements with V and J called that TCRdb kept. Clones are partly lost; checked studies trace under half to an unresolved V gene and leave the rest unexplained. Here the sample has 69,000 or so clones; 80% to 85% occur a single time. Approximately 6.7% of the sample is taken by the ten largest. Sample: CD4+ or CD8+ T cells sorted from blood, taken in a trial of the OX40 agonist ivuxolimab. These receptor sequences come from an adult with an advanced solid tumor such as melanoma, head and neck, liver or kidney cancer.

This chain joins TRBV13 and TRBJ2-2; D may correspond to TRBD1 or TRBD2 (5 bases each). Trimming pared 3 bases from V and 7 bases from J, leaving 12 bases between. Germline V CDR1 and CDR2: PRHDT, FYEKMQ (reference sequence). This CDR3 has 14 residues. The CDR3 spells CASSLRGDGGELFF. DNA for the CDR3: TGTGCCAGCAGCTTGCGAGGGGATGGCGGGGAGCTGTTTTTT.

The genes are TRBV28 and TRBJ2-1, with 9 bases matching TRBD1. Germline CDR1 is MDHEN and CDR2 is SYDVKM. The V gene end was trimmed by 6 bases and the J gene end by 6 bases; junction bases not matched to a gene: 12. This CDR3 spans 16 amino acids. The CDR3 sequence is CASSEGPQGAGNEQFF. The CDR3, as DNA: TGTGCCAGCAGCGAAGGCCCACAGGGGGCCGGCAATGAGCAGTTCTTC.

The chain carries TRBV7-9 and TRBJ1-1, with 7 bases identical to TRBD1. V lost 5 bases and J lost 1; bases outside the gene matches: 4. Germline CDR1 reads SEHNR; CDR2 reads FQNEAQ (reference sequence). This CDR3 is built from 14 residues. CDR3 DNA sequence: TGTGCCAGCAGCAAGGGGGCAGGGAACACTGAAGCTTTCTTT. This codes for CASSKGAGNTEAFF.

This chain joins TRBV7-2 and TRBJ2-2; D possibly corresponds to TRBD2 (6 bases). V was trimmed by 7 bases and J by 1 base, leaving 13 bases between them. The germline CDR1 and CDR2 sequences are SGHTA and FQGNSA. The CDR3 contains 15 residues. CDR3 region: CASIGRSGNTGELFF. CDR3 nucleotides: TGTGCCAGCATTGGTCGTAGCGGGAACACCGGGGAGCTGTTTTTT.

This chain uses TRBV18 with TRBJ2-7; D unresolved. This CDR3 has 13 amino acids. CDR1 KGHSH and CDR2 LQKENI come from the germline V gene. Trimming removed 3 bases from V and 0 bases from J, with 6 bases in between. The CDR3 loop reads CASSPKSSYEQYF. As DNA, the CDR3 is TGTGCCAGCTCACCCAAAAGCTCCTACGAGCAGTACTTC.

The chain recombines TRBV4-1 with TRBJ2-5, with D hard to call. TRBJ2-7 matches the DNA end more closely, so the J call is doubtful. The germline gives CDR1 MGHRA, CDR2 YSYEKL. The CDR3 is made up of 16 amino acids. The CDR3: CASSQDLGLRSYEQYF. The CDR3 DNA reads TGCGCCAGCAGCCAAGATCTCGGCCTGCGCTCCTACGAGCAGTACTTC.

The CDR3, as DNA: TGTGCCAGCAGGAATCTGGGAGAGACCCAGTACTTC. Translation gives CASRNLGETQYF. The rearrangement links TRBV6-1 to TRBJ2-5; D gene ambiguous. CDR1 is MNHNS and CDR2 is SASEGT in the germline V gene. The CDR3 is 12 amino acids. Trimming cost V 6 bases and J 4 bases, with 9 bases left between them.

The V gene is TRBV5-1, the J gene TRBJ1-6, with a tentative D call TRBD1 (6 bases). Per the germline V gene, CDR1 is SGHRS and CDR2 is YFSETQ. CDR3 length: 16 amino acids. The V and J ends lost 0 bases and 4 bases respectively, with 11 bases between them. Here the CDR3 reads CASSLGQVSYNSPLHF. CDR3 DNA: TGCGCCAGCAGCTTGGGACAGGTTTCTTATAATTCACCCCTCCACTTT.

The rearrangement links TRBV7-2 to TRBJ1-1; a possible D gene is TRBD1 (5 bases). V lost 2 bases, J lost 2 bases, and 12 bases lay in between. The CDR3 has 15 amino acids. The germline V gene encodes CDR1 SGHTA and CDR2 FQGNSA. In DNA, the CDR3 is TGTGCCAGCAGCTTAAAGGGAGACAGCAACACTGAAGCTTTCTTT. Translation: CASSLKGDSNTEAFF.

V usage is TRBV18 and J usage is TRBJ2-3; TRBD1 is a possible D gene (5 bases). The germline V gene has CDR1 KGHSH and CDR2 LQKENI. V shed 3 bases and J shed 2 bases, with 12 bases lying between them. The CDR3 extends over 15 amino acids. The CDR3 nucleotides read TGTGCCAGCTCACCGTCTCCAGGGTACACAGATACGCAGTATTTT. It is translated as CASSPSPGYTDTQYF.